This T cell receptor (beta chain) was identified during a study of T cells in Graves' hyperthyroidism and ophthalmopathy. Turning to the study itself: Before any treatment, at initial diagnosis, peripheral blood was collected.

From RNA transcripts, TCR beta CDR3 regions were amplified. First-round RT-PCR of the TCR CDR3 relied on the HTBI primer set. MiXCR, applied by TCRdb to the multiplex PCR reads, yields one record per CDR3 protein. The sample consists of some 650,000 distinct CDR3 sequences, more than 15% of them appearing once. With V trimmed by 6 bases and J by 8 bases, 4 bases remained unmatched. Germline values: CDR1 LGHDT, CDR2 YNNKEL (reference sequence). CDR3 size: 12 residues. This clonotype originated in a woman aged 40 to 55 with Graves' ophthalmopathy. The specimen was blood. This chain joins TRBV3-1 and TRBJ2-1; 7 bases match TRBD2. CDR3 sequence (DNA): TGTGCCAGCAGTCGGACTAGATATGAGCAGTTCTTC. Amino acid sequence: CASSRTRYEQFF.